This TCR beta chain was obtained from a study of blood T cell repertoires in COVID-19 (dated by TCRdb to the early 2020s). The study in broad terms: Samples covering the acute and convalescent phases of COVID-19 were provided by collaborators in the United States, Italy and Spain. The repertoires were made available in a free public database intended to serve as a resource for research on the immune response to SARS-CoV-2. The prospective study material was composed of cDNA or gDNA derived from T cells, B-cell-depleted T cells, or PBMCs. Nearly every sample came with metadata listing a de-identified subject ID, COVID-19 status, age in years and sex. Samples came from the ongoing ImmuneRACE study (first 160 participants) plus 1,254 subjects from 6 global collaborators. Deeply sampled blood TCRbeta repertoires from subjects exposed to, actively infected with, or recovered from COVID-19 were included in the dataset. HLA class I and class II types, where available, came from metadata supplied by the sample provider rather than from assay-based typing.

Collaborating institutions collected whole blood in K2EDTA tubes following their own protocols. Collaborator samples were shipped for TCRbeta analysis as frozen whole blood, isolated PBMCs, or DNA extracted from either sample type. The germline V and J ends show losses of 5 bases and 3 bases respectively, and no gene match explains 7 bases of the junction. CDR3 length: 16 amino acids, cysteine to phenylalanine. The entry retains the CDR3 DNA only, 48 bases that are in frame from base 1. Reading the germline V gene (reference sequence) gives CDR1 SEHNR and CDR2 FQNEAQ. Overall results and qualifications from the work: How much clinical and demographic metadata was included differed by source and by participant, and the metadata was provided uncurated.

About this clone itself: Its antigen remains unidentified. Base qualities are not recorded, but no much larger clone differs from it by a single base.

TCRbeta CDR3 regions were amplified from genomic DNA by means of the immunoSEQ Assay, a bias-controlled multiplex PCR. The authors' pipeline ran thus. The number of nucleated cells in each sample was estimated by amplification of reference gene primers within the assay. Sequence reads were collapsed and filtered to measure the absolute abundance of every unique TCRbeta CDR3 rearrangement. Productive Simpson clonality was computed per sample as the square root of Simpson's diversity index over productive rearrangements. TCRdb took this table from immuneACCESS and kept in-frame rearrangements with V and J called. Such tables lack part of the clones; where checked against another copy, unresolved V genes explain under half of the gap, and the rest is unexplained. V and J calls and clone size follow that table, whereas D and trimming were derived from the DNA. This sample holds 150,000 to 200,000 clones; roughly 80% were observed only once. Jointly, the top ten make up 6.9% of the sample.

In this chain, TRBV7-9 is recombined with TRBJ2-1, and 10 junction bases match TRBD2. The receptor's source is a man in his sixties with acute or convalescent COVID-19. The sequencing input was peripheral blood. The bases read TGTGCCAGCAGCAAGGGACTAGCGTCCAACTACAATGAGCAGTTCTTC. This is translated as CASSKGLASNYNEQFF.